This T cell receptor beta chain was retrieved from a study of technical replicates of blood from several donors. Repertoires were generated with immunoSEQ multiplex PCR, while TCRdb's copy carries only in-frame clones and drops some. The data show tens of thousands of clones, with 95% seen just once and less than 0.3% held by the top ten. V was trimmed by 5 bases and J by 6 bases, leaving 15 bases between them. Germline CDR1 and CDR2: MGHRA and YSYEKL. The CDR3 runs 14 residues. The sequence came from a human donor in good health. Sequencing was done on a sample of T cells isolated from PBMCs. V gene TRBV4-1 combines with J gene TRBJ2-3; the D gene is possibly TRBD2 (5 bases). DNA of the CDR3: TGCGCCAGCAGCTATGAGCGGTCTTGGGATACGCAGTATTTT. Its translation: CASSYERSWDTQYF.